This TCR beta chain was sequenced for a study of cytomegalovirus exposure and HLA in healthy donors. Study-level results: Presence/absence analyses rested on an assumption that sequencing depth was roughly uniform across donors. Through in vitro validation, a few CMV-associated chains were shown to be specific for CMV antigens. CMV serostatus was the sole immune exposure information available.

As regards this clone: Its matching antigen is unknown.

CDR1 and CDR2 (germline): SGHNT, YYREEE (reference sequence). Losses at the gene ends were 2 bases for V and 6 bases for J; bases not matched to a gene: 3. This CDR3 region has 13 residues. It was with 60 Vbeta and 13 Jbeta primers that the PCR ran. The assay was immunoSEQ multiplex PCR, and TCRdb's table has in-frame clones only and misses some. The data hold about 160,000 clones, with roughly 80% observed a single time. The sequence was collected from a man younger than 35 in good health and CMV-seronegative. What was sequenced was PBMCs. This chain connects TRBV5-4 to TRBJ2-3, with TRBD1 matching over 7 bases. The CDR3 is CASSFDRVDTQYF. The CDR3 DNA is TGTGCCAGCAGCTTCGACAGGGTTGATACGCAGTATTTT.